This T cell receptor (beta chain) came from a study of early T cells in non-severe SARS-CoV-2 infection. Study-wide context: The sequenced material was bulk RNA from unsorted whole blood, and its chains were unpaired. Findings and caveats of the study: There was a bias toward anti-spike CD8 responses in VDJdb matching, which missed private and CD4 specificities.

Attached unique molecular identifiers marked individual cDNA molecules. One entry per CDR3 protein, called by TCRdb with MiXCR from the 5' RACE reads. The sample has 25,000 to 30,000 distinct CDR3 sequences, 4% to 5.5% seen once. Germline CDR1 reads SGHAT; CDR2 reads FQNNGV. The V gene lost 2 bases and the J gene lost 1 base, with 3 bases spanning the gap. The CDR3 is made up of 12 amino acids. This clonotype was recorded many times. The antigen is unknown. The sequencing input was whole blood. This chain links TRBV11-2 with TRBJ2-7; D remains unclear. The TCR originated in an adult who was a healthcare worker with PCR-confirmed SARS-CoV-2 infection or an uninfected control (not recorded which). CDR3 in amino acids: CASSLMSYEQYF. The CDR3 coding sequence is TGTGCCAGCAGCTTAATGTCCTACGAGCAGTACTTC.